The 21 T cell receptor beta chains below all came from one sample that was sequenced in a study of shared clonotypes between healthy human individuals. The method was immunoSEQ multiplex PCR; TCRdb's version includes in-frame clones alone and lacks a portion of them. This sample has 2,100,000 or so clones; under 97% occur once, and the top ten carry about 0.13%. The sequenced material came from naive CD4+ T cells sorted from blood. Subset denoted: CD45RA+ positively selected. The origin of the receptors is a man between 18 and 35 years old in good health.

The chain links TRBV11-2 to TRBJ2-7; possibly TRBD2 for D (5 bases). V lost 4 bases and J 6 bases, leaving 13 bases between the germline ends. This CDR3 has 13 amino acids. Germline V gives CDR1 SGHAT, CDR2 FQNNGV. The CDR3 loop reads CASSSQLEGEQYF. The CDR3 DNA sequence: TGTGCCAGCAGCTCGCAGCTAGAGGGCGAGCAGTACTTC.

The J gene is TRBJ1-1, the V gene TRBV4-1, with TRBD1 as a possible D gene (6 bases). Germline-derived CDR1 and CDR2 are MGHRA and YSYEKL. This CDR3 spans 14 amino acids. Trimming removed 2 bases from V and 1 base from J, with 8 bases in between. The DNA for the CDR3 is TGCGCCAGCAGCCAAAGACAGGAGAACACTGAAGCTTTCTTT. Translating it yields CASSQRQENTEAFF.

V is TRBV5-6 and J is TRBJ2-7, with 7 bases fitting TRBD2. J gave up 1 base and V 4 bases, and 11 bases lay outside the gene matches. CDR3 length: 16 amino acids. Germline-derived CDR1 and CDR2 are SGHDT and YYEEEE. The CDR3 DNA reads TGTGCCAGCAGCCCCCGAGGGGCGGGGGATTCCTACGAGCAGTACTTC. This sequence encodes CASSPRGAGDSYEQYF.

The CDR3 DNA follows: TGTGCCAGCAGTGGACGACAGGGGGCGGGCACTGAAGCTTTCTTT. Its protein is CASSGRQGAGTEAFF. The chain employs TRBV2 and TRBJ1-1; 10 bases fit TRBD1. The trim removed 4 bases at V and 4 bases at J, leaving 6 bases unmatched. Germline V CDR1 and CDR2: SNHLY, FYNNEI. The CDR3 runs 15 residues.

The chain carries TRBV9 and TRBJ2-1; D is perhaps TRBD2 (6 bases). Germline V lookup: CDR1 SGDLS, CDR2 YYNGEE. There are 17 residues in the CDR3. V dropped 0 bases and J dropped 5 bases, with 18 bases sitting between them. Written as DNA, the CDR3 is TGTGCCAGCAGCGTAGCTCCGCTCGGGAGAGCGGACAATGAGCAGTTCTTC. This codes for CASSVAPLGRADNEQFF.

This clone showed up just once. The rearrangement uses TRBV7-9 and TRBJ2-2; D not certain. Germline V gives CDR1 SEHNR, CDR2 FQNEAQ (reference sequence). V lost 2 bases and J lost 5, with 12 bases in between. The CDR3 runs 15 residues. CDR3 loop: CASSLTLVGTGELFF. CDR3 nucleotide sequence: TGTGCCAGCAGCTTAACGTTAGTGGGTACCGGGGAGCTGTTTTTT.

The V call is TRBV11-2, the J call TRBJ1-1; no clear D. Per the germline V gene, CDR1 is SGHAT and CDR2 is FQNNGV. The germline V and J ends were trimmed by 1 base and 1 base, with 16 bases remaining between them. The CDR3 has 17 amino acids. The CDR3 sequence is CASSLGRRGKQNTEAFF. The DNA for the CDR3 is TGTGCCAGCAGCTTAGGACGTCGGGGTAAGCAGAACACTGAAGCTTTCTTT.

The chain employs TRBV18 and TRBJ1-2; D ambiguous. CDR1 is KGHSH, CDR2 LQKENI, per germline. This CDR3 has 14 residues. Trimming stripped 3 bases from V and 6 bases from J, with 14 bases between. CDR3: CASSPSQGNDGYTF. The CDR3 nucleotides read TGTGCCAGCTCACCTTCCCAAGGGAACGATGGCTACACCTTC.

The V gene is TRBV28, the J gene TRBJ1-1; D is ambiguous. Trimming removed 6 bases at V and 8 bases at J, with 13 bases between. Germline V gene lookup returns CDR1 MDHEN and CDR2 SYDVKM. The CDR3 spans 12 residues. CDR3 loop: CASSLPGLEAFF. The CDR3 DNA reads as TGTGCCAGCAGCCTCCCGGGGTTGGAAGCTTTCTTT.

This chain uses TRBV7-6 with TRBJ1-6; D not certain. CDR3 length: 15 amino acids. CDR1 and CDR2 from the germline V gene are SGHVS and FNYEAQ. Between the trimmed V and J ends, which lost 1 base and 7 bases, there was a span of 11 bases. CDR3 in DNA: TGTGCCAGCAGCTTAGTGGGCAGGACCAATTCACCCCTCCACTTT. Its protein is CASSLVGRTNSPLHF.

This sequence joins TRBV19 and TRBJ1-6; 8 positions agree with TRBD1. CDR1 and CDR2 (germline): LNHDA, SQIVND (reference sequence). With V trimmed by 4 bases and J by 5 bases, 4 bases remained unmatched. The length of the CDR3 is 15 residues. The CDR3 protein is CASSRDRSNNSPLHF. CDR3 in DNA: TGTGCCAGTAGTAGGGACAGGTCAAATAATTCACCCCTCCACTTT.

A word on this clone: The same CDR3 also results from other DNA sequences found in this sample. V is TRBV7-9 and J is TRBJ1-1; D is uncertain. The germline V gene has CDR1 SEHNR and CDR2 FQNEAQ (reference sequence). CDR3 length: 14 residues. V was clipped by 2 bases and J by 0 bases, with 7 bases between them. DNA of the CDR3: TGTGCCAGCAGCTTACGGACCTTGAACACTGAAGCTTTCTTT. As protein: CASSLRTLNTEAFF.

J is TRBJ2-3 and V is TRBV27; weak D call: TRBD1 (6 bases). The ends were cut back, 5 bases at V and 0 bases at J, with 15 bases in the middle. Germline V gene data show CDR1 as MNHEY and CDR2 as SMNVEV (reference sequence). The CDR3 runs to 16 residues. Here the CDR3 reads CASSKPQGSSTDTQYF. As DNA, the CDR3 is TGTGCCAGCAGTAAACCCCAGGGGTCTAGCACAGATACGCAGTATTTT.

Worth noting for this clone: The CDR3 does not close with the conserved phenylalanine or tryptophan, likely indicating a read error. The chain combines TRBV10-1 with TRBJ1-2; no clear D gene. The CDR3 length is 16 residues. CDR1 and CDR2 from the germline V gene are WNHNN and SYGVQD (reference sequence). V lost 4 bases and J 4 bases, leaving 19 bases between the germline ends. CDR3 protein: CASSGSVNGKTYGYTL. CDR3 sequence (DNA): TGCGCCAGCAGTGGTTCGGTAAACGGAAAGACCTATGGCTACACCTTA.

The chain combines TRBV30 with TRBJ1-2, with D maybe TRBD1 (5 bases). Germline V gene data show CDR1 as GTSNPN and CDR2 as SVGIG (reference sequence). This CDR3 region has 12 residues. The germline V and J ends were trimmed by 4 bases and 4 bases, with 10 bases remaining between them. The CDR3 nucleotides read TGTGCCTGGACAGGGCTGGCCTATGGCTACACCTTC. It yields the protein CAWTGLAYGYTF.

The chain couples TRBV11-2 to TRBJ2-1; the D gene is possibly TRBD2 (6 bases). The CDR3 length is 16 residues. CDR1 SGHAT and CDR2 FQNNGV come from the germline V gene. V dropped 1 base and J dropped 10 bases, with 20 bases sitting between them. CDR3 protein: CASSLGGTERVGEQFF. Written as DNA, the CDR3 is TGTGCCAGCAGCTTAGGAGGGACCGAGCGGGTTGGAGAGCAGTTCTTC.

The chain joins TRBV28 to TRBJ1-3; tentatively, D is TRBD1 (6 bases). V lost 6 bases, J lost 5 bases, and 17 bases lay in between. The CDR3 consists of 15 residues. Germline lookup yields CDR1 MDHEN and CDR2 SYDVKM. The CDR3 loop reads CASSPSGGLRNTIYF. The CDR3 region has the DNA TGTGCCAGCAGCCCGAGCGGGGGGCTTCGAAACACCATATATTTT.

This clone occurred once. Other DNA sequences in this specimen translate into the identical CDR3. V gene TRBV30 combines with J gene TRBJ2-1; D is possibly TRBD1 (5 bases). The V gene lost 1 base and the J gene lost 4 bases, with 8 bases spanning the gap. The length of the CDR3 is 13 residues. The germline V gene has CDR1 GTSNPN and CDR2 SVGIG (reference sequence). The CDR3 region is CAWSADSYNEQFF. DNA for the CDR3: TGTGCCTGGAGTGCCGACAGTTACAATGAGCAGTTCTTC. The full variable domain, completed using reference TRBV30 and TRBJ2-1, is SQTIHQWPATLVQPVGSPLSLECTVEGTSNPNLYWYRQAAGRGLQLLFYSVGIGQISSEVPQNLSASRPQDRQFILSSKKLLLSDSGFYLCAWSADSYNEQFFGPGTRLTVL.

The CDR3 here is CASSLSWATGQETQYF. The DNA for the CDR3 is TGTGCCAGCAGCTTATCCTGGGCTACGGGCCAAGAGACCCAGTACTTC. The chain joins TRBV7-2 to TRBJ2-5, with D unclear. The CDR3 contains 16 residues. Germline V lookup: CDR1 SGHTA, CDR2 FQGNSA. Between the trimmed V and J ends, which lost 2 bases and 1 base, there was a span of 14 bases.

The chain has TRBV5-4 and TRBJ2-1, with 9 bases matching TRBD2. The CDR3 is 16 residues long. V shed 4 bases, J shed 4 bases, and the junction held 9 bases outside the gene matches. The germline V gene encodes CDR1 SGHNT and CDR2 YYREEE (reference sequence). The CDR3 loop reads CASSPALAGGYNEQFF. The CDR3 DNA is TGTGCCAGCAGCCCCGCGCTCGCGGGGGGGTACAATGAGCAGTTCTTC.

The chain uses TRBV9 and TRBJ1-2; 7 bases are a match to TRBD1. CDR1 is SGDLS, CDR2 YYNGEE, per germline. V trimming: 0 bases; J trimming: 3 bases; junction bases outside the gene matches: 8. This CDR3 is built from 16 residues. CDR3 sequence: CASSVGEGTAYYGYTF. The CDR3 bases are TGTGCCAGCAGCGTAGGGGAAGGGACAGCCTACTATGGCTACACCTTC.